This T cell receptor (beta chain) was found in a study of shared clonotypes between healthy human individuals. Whole-study context: Donors had three CD4 naive, three CD4 memory, two CD8 naive and one CD8 memory plate apiece.

Method: immunoSEQ multiplex PCR; TCRdb's copy keeps in-frame clones and lacks some. The sample shows approximately 720,000 clones, 55% to 75% of them seen only once. This clone was picked up one time. Material: memory CD4+ T cells sorted from blood. This sample's subset: CD45RA-negative fraction. The sequence was obtained from a woman aged 25-40 years in good health.

The CDR3 DNA reads TGTGCCAGCATCCAAAACAGGGTTGGCGCGGCTTTCTTT. It translates to CASIQNRVGAAFF. The chain joins TRBV28 to TRBJ1-1, with a tentative D call TRBD1 (6 bases). Germline V lookup: CDR1 MDHEN, CDR2 SYDVKM. V was trimmed by 7 bases and J by 11 bases, leaving 20 bases between them. This CDR3 is built from 13 residues.